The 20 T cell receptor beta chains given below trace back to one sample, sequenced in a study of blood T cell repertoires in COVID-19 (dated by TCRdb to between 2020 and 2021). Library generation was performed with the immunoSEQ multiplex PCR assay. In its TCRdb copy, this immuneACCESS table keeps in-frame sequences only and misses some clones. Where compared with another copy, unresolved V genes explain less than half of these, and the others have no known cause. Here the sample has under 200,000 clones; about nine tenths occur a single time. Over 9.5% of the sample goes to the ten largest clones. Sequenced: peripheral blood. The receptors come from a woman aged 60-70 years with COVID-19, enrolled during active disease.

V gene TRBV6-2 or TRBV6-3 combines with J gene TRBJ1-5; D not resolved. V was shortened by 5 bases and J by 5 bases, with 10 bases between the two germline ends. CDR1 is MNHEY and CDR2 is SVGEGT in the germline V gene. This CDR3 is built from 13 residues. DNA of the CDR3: TGTGCCAGCAGTCACCCGCAGGATCAGCCCCAGCATTTT. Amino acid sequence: CASSHPQDQPQHF.

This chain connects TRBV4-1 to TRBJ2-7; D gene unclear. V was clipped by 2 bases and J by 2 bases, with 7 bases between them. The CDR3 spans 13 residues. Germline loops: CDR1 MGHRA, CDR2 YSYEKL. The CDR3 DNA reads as TGCGCCAGCAGCCAAAATCAGGCCTACGAGCAGTACTTC. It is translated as CASSQNQAYEQYF.

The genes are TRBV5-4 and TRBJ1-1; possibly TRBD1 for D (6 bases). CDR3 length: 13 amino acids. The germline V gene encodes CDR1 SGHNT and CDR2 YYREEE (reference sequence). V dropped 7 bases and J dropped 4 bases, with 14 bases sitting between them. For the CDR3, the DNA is TGTGCCAGCGGTACAGGGAGGGGCACTGAAGCTTTCTTT. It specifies CASGTGRGTEAFF.

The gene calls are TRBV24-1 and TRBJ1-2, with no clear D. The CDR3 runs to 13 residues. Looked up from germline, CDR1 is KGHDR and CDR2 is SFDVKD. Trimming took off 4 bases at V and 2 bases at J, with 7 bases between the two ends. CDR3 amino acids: CATSETGNYGYTF. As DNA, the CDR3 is TGTGCCACCAGTGAAACGGGAAACTATGGCTACACCTTC.

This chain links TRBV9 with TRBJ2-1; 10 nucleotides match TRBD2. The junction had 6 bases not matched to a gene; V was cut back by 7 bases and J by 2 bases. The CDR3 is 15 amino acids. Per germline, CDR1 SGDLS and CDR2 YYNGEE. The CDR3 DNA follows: TGTGCCAGCGGACCTCTAGCGGGAGCCTACAATGAGCAGTTCTTC. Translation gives CASGPLAGAYNEQFF.

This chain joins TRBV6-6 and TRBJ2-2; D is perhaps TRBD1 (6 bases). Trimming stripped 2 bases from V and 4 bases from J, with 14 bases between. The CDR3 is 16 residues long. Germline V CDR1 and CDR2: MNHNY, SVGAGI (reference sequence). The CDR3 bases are TGTGCCAGCAGTTACCCAGACAGGCGCCTCACCGGGGAGCTGTTTTTT. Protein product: CASSYPDRRLTGELFF.

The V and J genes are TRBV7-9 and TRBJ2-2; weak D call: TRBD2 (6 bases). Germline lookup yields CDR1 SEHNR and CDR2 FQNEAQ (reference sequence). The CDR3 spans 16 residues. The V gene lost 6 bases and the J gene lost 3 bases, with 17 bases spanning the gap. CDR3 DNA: TGTGCCAGCAGTGGAGCGGGCGGCCTCGACACCGGGGAGCTGTTTTTT. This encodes CASSGAGGLDTGELFF.

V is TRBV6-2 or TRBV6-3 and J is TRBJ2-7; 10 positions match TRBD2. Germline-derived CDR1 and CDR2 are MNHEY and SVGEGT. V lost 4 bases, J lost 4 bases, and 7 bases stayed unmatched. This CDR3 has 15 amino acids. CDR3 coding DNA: TGTGCCAGCAGTTCTTACAGCGGGAGGGGGTACGAGCAGTACTTC. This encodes CASSSYSGRGYEQYF.

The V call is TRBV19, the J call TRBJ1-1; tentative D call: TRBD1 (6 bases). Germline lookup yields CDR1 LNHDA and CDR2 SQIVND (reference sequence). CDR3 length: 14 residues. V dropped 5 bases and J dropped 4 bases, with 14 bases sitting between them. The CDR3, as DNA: TGTGCCAGTAGTCAAGGACAGAGGGGCACTGAAGCTTTCTTT. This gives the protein CASSQGQRGTEAFF.

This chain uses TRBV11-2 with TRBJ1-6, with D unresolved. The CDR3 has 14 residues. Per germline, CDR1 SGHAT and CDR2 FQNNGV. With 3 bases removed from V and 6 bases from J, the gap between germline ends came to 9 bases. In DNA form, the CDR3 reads TGTGCCAGCAGCTTCAGGATGGGTAATTCACCCCTCCACTTT. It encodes CASSFRMGNSPLHF.

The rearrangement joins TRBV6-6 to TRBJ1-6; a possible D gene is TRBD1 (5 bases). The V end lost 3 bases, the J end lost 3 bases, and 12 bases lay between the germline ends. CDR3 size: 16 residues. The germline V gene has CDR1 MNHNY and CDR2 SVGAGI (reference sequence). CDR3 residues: CASSYDSSIYNSPLHF. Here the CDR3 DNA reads TGTGCCAGCAGTTATGACAGTAGCATCTATAATTCACCCCTCCACTTT.

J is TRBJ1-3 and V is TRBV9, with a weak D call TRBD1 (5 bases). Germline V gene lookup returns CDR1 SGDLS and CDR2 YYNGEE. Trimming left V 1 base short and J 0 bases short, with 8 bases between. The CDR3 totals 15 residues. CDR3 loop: CASSVQGASGNTIYF. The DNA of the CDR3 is TGTGCCAGCAGCGTACAGGGTGCCTCTGGAAACACCATATATTTT.

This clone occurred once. For the CDR3, the DNA is TGTGCCATCAAAGAGACAGGGGACAATCAGCCCCAGCATTTT. Translation gives CAIKETGDNQPQHF. The chain employs TRBV10-3 and TRBJ1-5, with 8 bases aligning to TRBD1. The CDR3 covers 14 residues. Germline loops: CDR1 ENHRY, CDR2 SYGVKD. V shed 7 bases, J shed 3 bases, and the junction held 5 bases outside the gene matches.

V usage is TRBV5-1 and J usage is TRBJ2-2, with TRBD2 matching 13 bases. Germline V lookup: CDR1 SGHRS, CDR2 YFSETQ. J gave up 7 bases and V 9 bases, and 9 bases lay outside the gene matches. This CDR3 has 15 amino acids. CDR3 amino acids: CATKGTSGNGGELFF. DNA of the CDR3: TGCGCCACCAAAGGGACTAGCGGGAACGGCGGGGAGCTGTTTTTT. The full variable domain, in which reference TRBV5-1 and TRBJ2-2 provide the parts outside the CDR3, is KAGVTQTPRYLIKTRGQQVTLSCSPISGHRSVSWYQQTPGQGLQFLFEYFSETQRNKGNFPGRFSGRQFSNSRSEMNVSTLELGDSALYLCATKGTSGNGGELFFGEGSRLTVL.

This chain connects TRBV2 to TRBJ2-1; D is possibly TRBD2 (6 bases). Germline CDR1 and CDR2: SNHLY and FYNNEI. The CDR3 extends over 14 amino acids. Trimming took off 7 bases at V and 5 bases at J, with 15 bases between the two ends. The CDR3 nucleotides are TGTGCCAGCACCTGGACTAACAAACACAATGAGCAGTTCTTC. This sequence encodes CASTWTNKHNEQFF.

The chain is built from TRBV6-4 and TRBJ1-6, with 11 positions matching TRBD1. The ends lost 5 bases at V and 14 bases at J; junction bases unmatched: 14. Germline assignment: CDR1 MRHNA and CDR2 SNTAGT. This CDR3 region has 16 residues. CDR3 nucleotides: TGTGCCAGCAGTCAACAACCGGGACAGGGGGGTCTGGCCCTCCACTTT. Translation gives CASSQQPGQGGLALHF.

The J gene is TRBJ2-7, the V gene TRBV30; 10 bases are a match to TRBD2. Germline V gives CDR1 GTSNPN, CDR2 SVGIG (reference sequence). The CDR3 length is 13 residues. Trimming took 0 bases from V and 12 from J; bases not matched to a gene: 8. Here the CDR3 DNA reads TGTGCCTGGAGTGTCGGACTAGCGGAAAGGCTGTACTTC. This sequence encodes CAWSVGLAERLYF. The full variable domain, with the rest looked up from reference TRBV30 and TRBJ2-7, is SQTIHQWPATLVQPVGSPLSLECTVEGTSNPNLYWYRQAAGRGLQLLFYSVGIGQISSEVPQNLSASRPQDRQFILSSKKLLLSDSGFYLCAWSVGLAERLYFGPGTRLTVT.

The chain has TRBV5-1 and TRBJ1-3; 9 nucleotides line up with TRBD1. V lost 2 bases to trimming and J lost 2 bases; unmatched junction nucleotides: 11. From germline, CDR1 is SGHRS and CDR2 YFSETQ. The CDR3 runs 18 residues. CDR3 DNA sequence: TGCGCCAGCAGCTTTACCGGGACAGGGAGTAGTCCTGGAAACACCATATATTTT. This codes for CASSFTGTGSSPGNTIYF.

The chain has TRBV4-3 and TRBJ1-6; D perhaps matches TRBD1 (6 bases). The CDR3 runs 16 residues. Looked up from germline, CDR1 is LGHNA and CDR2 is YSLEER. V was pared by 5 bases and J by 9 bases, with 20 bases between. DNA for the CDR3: TGCGCCAGCAGCGTATGGGGGCAGGGGAGCGGTTCACCCCTCCACTTT. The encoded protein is CASSVWGQGSGSPLHF.

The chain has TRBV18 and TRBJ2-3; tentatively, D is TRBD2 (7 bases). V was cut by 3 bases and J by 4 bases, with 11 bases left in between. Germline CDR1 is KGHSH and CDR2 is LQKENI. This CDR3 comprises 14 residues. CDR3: CASSPGGASDTQYF. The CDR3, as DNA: TGTGCCAGCTCACCGGGGGGGGCATCAGATACGCAGTATTTT.